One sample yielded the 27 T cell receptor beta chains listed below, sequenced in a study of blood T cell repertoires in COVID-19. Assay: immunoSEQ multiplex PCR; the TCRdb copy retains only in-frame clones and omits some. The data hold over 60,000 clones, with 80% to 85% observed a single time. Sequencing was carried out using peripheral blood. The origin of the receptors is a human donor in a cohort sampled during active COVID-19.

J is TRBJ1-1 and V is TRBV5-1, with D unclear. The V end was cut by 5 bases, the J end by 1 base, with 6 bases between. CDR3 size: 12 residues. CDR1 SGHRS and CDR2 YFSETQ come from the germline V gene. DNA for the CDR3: TGCGCCAGCAGACTTTCGAACACTGAAGCTTTCTTT. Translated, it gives CASRLSNTEAFF.

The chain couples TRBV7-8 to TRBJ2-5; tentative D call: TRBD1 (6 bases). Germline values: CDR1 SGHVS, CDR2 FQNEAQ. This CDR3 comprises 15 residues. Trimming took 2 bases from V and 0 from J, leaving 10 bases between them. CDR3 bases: TGTGCCAGCAGCTTATGGCAGGGGTACCAAGAGACCCAGTACTTC. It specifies CASSLWQGYQETQYF.

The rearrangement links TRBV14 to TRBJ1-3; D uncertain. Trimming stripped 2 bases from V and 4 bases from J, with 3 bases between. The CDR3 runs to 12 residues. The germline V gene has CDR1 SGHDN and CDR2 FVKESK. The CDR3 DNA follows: TGTGCCAGCAGCCAATCGGGAAACACCATATATTTT. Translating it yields CASSQSGNTIYF.

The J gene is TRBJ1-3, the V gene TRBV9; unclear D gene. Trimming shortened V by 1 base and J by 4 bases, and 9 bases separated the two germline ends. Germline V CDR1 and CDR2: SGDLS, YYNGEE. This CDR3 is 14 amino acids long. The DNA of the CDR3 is TGTGCCAGCAGCGTACAGGATTCAGGAAACACCATATATTTT. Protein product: CASSVQDSGNTIYF.

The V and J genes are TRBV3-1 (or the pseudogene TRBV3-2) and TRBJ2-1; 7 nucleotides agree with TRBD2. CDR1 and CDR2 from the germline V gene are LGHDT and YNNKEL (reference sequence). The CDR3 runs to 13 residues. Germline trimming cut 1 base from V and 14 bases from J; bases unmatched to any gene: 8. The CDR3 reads CASSQGGGGSEFF. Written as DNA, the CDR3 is TGTGCCAGCAGCCAAGGCGGAGGCGGGAGTGAGTTCTTC.

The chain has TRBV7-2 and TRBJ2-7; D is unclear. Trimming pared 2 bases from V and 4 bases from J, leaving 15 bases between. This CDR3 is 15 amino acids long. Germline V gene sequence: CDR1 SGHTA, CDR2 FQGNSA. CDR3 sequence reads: CASSLLVLSGYEQYF. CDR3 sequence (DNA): TGTGCCAGCAGCTTACTGGTGTTATCGGGTTACGAGCAGTACTTC. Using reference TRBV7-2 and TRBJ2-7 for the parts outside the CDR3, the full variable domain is GAGVSQSPSNKVTEKGKDVELRCDPISGHTALYWYRQSLGQGLEFLIYFQGNSAPDKSGLPSDRFSAERTGGSVSTLTIQRTQQEDSAVYLCASSLLVLSGYEQYFGPGTRLTVT.

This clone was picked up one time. The CDR3 DNA is TGTGCCAGTAACTCTATCGTGGTACGGGGGGACAATGAGCAGTTCTTC. This encodes CASNSIVVRGDNEQFF. The J gene is TRBJ2-1, the V gene TRBV19, with 7 nucleotides matching TRBD2. Germline CDR1 and CDR2: LNHDA and SQIVND (reference sequence). The trim removed 7 bases at V and 5 bases at J, leaving 14 bases unmatched. There are 16 residues in the CDR3.

The CDR3: CASSLGGAGANVLTF. CDR3 nucleotide sequence: TGCGCCAGCAGCCTCGGGGGAGCTGGGGCCAACGTCCTGACTTTC. The V and J genes are TRBV5-1 and TRBJ2-6; tentatively, D is TRBD2 (6 bases). Trimming left V 4 bases short and J 2 bases short, with 10 bases between. There are 15 residues in the CDR3. Looked up from germline, CDR1 is SGHRS and CDR2 is YFSETQ.

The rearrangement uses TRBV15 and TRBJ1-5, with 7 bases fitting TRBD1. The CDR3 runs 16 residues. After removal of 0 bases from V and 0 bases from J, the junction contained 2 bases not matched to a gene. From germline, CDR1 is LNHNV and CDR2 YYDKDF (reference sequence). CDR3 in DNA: TGTGCCACCAGCAGAGATCAGGGGGATAGCAATCAGCCCCAGCATTTT. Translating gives CATSRDQGDSNQPQHF.

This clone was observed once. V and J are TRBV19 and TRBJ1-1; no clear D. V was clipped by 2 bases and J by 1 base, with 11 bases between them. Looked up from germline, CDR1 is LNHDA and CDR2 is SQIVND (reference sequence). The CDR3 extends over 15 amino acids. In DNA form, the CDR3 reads TGTGCCAGTAGTATAAGCCCGAGATCGAACACTGAAGCTTTCTTT. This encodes CASSISPRSNTEAFF. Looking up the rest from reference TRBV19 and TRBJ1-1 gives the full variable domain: DGGITQSPKYLFRKEGQNVTLSCEQNLNHDAMYWYRQDPGQGLRLIYYSQIVNDFQKGDIAEGYSVSREKKESFPLTVTSAQKNPTAFYLCASSISPRSNTEAFFGQGTRLTVV.

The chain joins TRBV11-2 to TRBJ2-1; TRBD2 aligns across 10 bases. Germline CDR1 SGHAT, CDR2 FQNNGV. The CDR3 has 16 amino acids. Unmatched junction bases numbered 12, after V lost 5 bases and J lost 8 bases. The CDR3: CASSPGTSVVVDEQFF. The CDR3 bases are TGTGCCAGCAGCCCAGGGACTAGCGTTGTGGTCGATGAGCAGTTCTTC.

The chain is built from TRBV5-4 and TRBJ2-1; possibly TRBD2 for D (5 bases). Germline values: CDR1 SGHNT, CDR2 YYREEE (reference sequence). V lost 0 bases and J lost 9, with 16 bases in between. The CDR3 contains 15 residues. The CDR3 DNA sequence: TGTGCCAGCAGCTTGGGTGGGAGCGGCCTCGGTGAGCAGTTCTTC. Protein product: CASSLGGSGLGEQFF. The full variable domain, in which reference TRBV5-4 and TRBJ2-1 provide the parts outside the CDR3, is ETGVTQSPTHLIKTRGQQVTLRCSSQSGHNTVSWYQQALGQGPQFIFQYYREEENGRGNFPPRFSGLQFPNYSSELNVNALELDDSALYLCASSLGGSGLGEQFFGPGTRLTVL.

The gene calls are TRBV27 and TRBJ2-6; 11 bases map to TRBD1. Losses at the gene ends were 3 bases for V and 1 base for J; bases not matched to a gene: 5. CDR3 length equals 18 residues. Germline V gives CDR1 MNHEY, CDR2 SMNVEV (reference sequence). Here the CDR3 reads CASSLIGQGASGANVLTF. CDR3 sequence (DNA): TGTGCCAGCAGTTTGATAGGACAGGGGGCTTCTGGGGCCAACGTCCTGACTTTC.

The CDR3 DNA sequence: TGTGCCAGCAGTCTAGTCCAAGAGACCCAGTACTTC. Amino acid sequence: CASSLVQETQYF. The J gene is TRBJ2-5, the V gene TRBV28, with D unresolved. The CDR3 is 12 amino acids. The V gene's germline CDR1 is MDHEN and CDR2 SYDVKM. Trimming cost V 5 bases and J 1 base, with 5 bases left between them.

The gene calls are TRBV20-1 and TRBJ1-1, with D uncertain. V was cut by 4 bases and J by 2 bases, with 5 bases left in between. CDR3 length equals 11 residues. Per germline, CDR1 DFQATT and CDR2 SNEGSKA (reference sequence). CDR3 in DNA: TGCAGTGCTATCATTAACACTGAAGCTTTCTTT. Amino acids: CSAIINTEAFF.

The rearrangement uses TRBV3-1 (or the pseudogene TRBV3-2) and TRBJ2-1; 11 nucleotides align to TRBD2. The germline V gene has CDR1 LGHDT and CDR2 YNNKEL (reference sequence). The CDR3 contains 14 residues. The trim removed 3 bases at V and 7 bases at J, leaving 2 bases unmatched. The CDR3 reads CASSHSGRGNEQFF. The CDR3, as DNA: TGTGCCAGCAGCCATAGCGGGAGGGGGAATGAGCAGTTCTTC.

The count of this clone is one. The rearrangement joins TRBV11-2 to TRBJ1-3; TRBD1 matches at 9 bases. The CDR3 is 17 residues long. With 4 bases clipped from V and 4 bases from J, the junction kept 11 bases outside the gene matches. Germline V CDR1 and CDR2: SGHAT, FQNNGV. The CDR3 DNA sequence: TGTGCCAGCAGCTCCCAGGGACAGGGACCTGGGGGAAACACCATATATTTT. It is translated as CASSSQGQGPGGNTIYF.

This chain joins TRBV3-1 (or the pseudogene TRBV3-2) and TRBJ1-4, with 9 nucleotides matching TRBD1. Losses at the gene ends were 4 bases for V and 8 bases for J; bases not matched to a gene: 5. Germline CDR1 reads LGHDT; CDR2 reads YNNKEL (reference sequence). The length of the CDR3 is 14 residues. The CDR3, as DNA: TGTGCCAGCAGCCGAGGGACAGGGACCGAAAAACTGTTTTTT. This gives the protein CASSRGTGTEKLFF.

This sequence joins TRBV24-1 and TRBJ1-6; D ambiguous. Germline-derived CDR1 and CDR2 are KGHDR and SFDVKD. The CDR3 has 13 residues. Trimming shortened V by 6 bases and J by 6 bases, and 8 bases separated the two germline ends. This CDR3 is CATSRGPNSPLHF. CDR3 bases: TGTGCCACCAGTCGAGGGCCTAATTCACCCCTCCACTTT.

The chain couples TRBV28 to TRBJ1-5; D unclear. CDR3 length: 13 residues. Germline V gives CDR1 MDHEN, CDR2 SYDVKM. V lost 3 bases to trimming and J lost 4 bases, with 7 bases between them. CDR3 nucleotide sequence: TGTGCCAGCAGTTTGAGTCTGAATCAGCCCCAGCATTTT. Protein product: CASSLSLNQPQHF.

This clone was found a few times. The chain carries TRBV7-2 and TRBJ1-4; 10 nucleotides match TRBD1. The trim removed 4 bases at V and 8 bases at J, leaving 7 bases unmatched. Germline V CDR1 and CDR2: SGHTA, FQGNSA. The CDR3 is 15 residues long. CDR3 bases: TGTGCCAGCAGCTCGGACAGGGGGTTATACGAAAAACTGTTTTTT. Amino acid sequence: CASSSDRGLYEKLFF.

The CDR3 region has the DNA TGTGCCAGCAGTTCCCCCACAGGGAAGAGCACAGATACGCAGTATTTT. Its translation: CASSSPTGKSTDTQYF. The rearrangement links TRBV28 to TRBJ2-3, with D perhaps matching TRBD1 (6 bases). Per germline, CDR1 MDHEN and CDR2 SYDVKM. CDR3 length equals 16 residues. The V end was cut by 4 bases, the J end by 0 bases, with 14 bases between.

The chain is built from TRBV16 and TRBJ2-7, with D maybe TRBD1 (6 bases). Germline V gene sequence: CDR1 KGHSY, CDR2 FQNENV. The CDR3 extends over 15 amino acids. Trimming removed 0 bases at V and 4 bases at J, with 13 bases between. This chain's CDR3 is CASSQSSGARYEQYF. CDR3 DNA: TGTGCCAGCAGCCAATCATCAGGGGCGAGGTACGAGCAGTACTTC.

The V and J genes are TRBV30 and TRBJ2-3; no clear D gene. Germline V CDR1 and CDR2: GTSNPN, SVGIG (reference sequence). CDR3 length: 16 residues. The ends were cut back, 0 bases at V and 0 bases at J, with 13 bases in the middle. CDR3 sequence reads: CAWSVTAVTSTDTQYF. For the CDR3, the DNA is TGTGCCTGGAGTGTAACGGCGGTGACTAGCACAGATACGCAGTATTTT.

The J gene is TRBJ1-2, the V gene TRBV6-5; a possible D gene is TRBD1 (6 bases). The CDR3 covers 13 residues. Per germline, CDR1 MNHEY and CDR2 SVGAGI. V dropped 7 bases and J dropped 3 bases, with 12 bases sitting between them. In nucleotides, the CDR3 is TGTGCCAGCACCTTTTCAGGGGACTATGGCTACACCTTC. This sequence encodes CASTFSGDYGYTF.

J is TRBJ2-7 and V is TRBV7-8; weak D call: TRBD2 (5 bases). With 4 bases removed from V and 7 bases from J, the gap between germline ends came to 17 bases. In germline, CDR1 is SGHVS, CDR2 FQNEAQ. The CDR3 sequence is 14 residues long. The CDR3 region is CASSYRDRTSEQYF. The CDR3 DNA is TGTGCCAGCAGCTACCGGGATCGCACTTCTGAGCAGTACTTC.

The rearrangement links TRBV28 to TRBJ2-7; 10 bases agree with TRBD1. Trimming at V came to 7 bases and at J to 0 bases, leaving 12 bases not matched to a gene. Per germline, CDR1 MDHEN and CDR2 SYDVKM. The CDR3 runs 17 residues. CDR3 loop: CASNSPRGQGLSYEQYF. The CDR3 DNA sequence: TGTGCCAGCAACTCACCCCGGGGACAGGGGCTCTCCTACGAGCAGTACTTC.